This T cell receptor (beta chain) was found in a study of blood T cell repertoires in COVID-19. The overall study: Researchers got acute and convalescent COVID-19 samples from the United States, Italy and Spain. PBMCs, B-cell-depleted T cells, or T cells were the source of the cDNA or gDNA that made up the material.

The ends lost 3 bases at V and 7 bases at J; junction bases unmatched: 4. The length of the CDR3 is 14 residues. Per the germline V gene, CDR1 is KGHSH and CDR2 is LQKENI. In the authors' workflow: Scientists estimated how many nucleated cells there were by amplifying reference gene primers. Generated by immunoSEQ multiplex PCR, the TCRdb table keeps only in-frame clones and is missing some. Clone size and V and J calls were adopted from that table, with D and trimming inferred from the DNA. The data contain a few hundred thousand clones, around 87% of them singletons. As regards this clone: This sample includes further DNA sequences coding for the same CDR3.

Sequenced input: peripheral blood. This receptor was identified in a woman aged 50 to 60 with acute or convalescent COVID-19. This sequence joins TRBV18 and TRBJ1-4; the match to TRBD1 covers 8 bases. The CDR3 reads CASSPGQGGEKLFF. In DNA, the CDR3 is TGTGCCAGCTCACCCGGACAGGGAGGTGAAAAACTGTTTTTT.